This T cell receptor (beta chain) was recovered during a study of CD8 T cells in ankylosing spondylitis. Study conclusions and caveats: It appeared that ankylosing spondylitis blood was characterized by a TCR beta motif of eight highly homologous variants.

As the method for making TCR beta libraries, quantitative 5'-RACE with molecular barcodes was used. TCRdb processed the 5' RACE reads anew with MiXCR; each CDR3 protein has one entry. The sample records about 800,000 distinct CDR3 sequences, 12% being singletons. As for this clonotype: No antigen is known for it.

Sequences were obtained from blood, either unsorted or a sorted T cell fraction (not recorded which). The source of this sequence is a male donor with ankylosing spondylitis.

CDR3 residues: CASSPYFWGNTGELFF. CDR3 DNA: TGTGCCAGCAGTCCCTATTTTTGGGGGAACACCGGGGAGCTGTTTTTT. The chain couples TRBV11-2 to TRBJ2-2; D ambiguous. The CDR3 is 16 amino acids. V was pared by 6 bases and J by 1 base, with 15 bases between. Germline V gene data show CDR1 as SGHAT and CDR2 as FQNNGV.